The source of this T cell receptor beta chain is a study of cytomegalovirus exposure and HLA in healthy donors. Study outcomes and limitations: An apparent linkage of common viral pathogens to several of the most significant clusters emerged in a later analysis. It was likely that a cluster of highly shared sequence variants was a sequencing artifact.

A word on this clone: Its antigen is unknown.

CDR3 size: 14 residues. V shed 6 bases, J shed 14 bases, and the junction held 15 bases outside the gene matches. Germline CDR1 and CDR2: MNHEY and SMNVEV (reference sequence). Both 60 Vbeta primers and 13 Jbeta primers went into the PCR. Authors' analysis steps: In a later analysis, approximately 80 million unique TCR beta chains included roughly 11 million shared by two or more donors. This table comes from immunoSEQ multiplex PCR, and its TCRdb copy is limited to in-frame clones, with some not included. V and J calls and clone size are as listed in that table; D and trimming were resolved from the DNA. The sample holds 180,000 or so clones, roughly 85% seen once.

The specimen was PBMCs. The V gene is TRBV27, the J gene TRBJ2-5; 10 bases are shared with TRBD1. The sequence came from a man aged 18-30 years in good health and CMV-seropositive. CDR3: CASRRDRGDRRGYF. The CDR3 region has the DNA TGTGCCAGCAGGCGGGACAGGGGCGACCGTCGCGGCTACTTC.